This T cell receptor (beta chain) was profiled in a study of OX40 agonist ivuxolimab in advanced cancers. Study-wide context: 40% to 50% of patients had received prior checkpoint inhibitor therapy. Overall study findings and caveats: There was clonal expansion of CD4+ and CD8+ blood T cells by week 6 at 0.1 to 3.0 mg/kg. Relative to CD4+ cells, CD8+ T cells on average had more expanded clones. Among the lowest peripheral clonal expansion occurred in 0.1-3.0 mg/kg partial responders.

This CDR3 is 14 amino acids long. Germline V gives CDR1 SGHAT, CDR2 FQNNGV. The V segment lost 8 bases and the J segment 1 base; nucleotides outside the gene matches: 8. This clone was seen a single time. Its target is not known. This table comes from immunoSEQ multiplex PCR, and its TCRdb copy is limited to in-frame clones, with some not included. The sample records just over 70,000 clones, over 80% being singletons. The sample consisted of CD4+ or CD8+ T cells sorted from blood, taken in a trial of the OX40 agonist ivuxolimab. This receptor was taken from an adult with an advanced solid tumor such as melanoma, head and neck, liver or kidney cancer. The rearrangement uses TRBV11-2 and TRBJ2-7, with TRBD1 identical over 7 bases. The DNA of the CDR3 is TGTGCCAGCTTCGTCGGGACAGCATCCTACGAGCAGTACTTC. This translates into CASFVGTASYEQYF.